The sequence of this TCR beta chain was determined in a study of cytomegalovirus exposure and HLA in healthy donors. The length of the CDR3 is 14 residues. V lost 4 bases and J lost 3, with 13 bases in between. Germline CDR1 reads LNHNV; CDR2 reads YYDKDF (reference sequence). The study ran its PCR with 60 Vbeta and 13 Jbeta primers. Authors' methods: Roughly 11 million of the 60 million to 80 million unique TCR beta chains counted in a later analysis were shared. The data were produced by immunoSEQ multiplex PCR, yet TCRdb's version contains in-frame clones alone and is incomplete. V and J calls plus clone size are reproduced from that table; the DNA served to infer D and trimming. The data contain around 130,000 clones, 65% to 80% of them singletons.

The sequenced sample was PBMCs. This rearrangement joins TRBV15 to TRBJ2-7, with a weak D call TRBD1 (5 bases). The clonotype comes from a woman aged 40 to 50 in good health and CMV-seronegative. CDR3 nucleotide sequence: TGTGCCACCAGCAAAGGGGCGGAATTCTACGAGCAGTACTTC. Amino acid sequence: CATSKGAEFYEQYF.